Below, 14 T cell receptor beta chains from the same sample are listed, as sequenced in a study of CD8+CD57+ T cells in acquired aplastic anemia. Genomic DNA served as template for TCR beta VDJ and CDR3 profiling. TCRdb ran MiXCR on the reads and lists one entry per CDR3 protein. The table includes around 68,000 distinct CDR3 sequences, 54% detected once. The sequenced sample was sorted CD4+, CD8+, or CD8+CD57+ T cells (not recorded which) from PBMCs. Receptor source: a human donor in good health, serving as a control.

The chain links TRBV7-2 to TRBJ2-1; TRBD1 might be the D (6 bases). Germline CDR1 reads SGHTA; CDR2 reads FQGNSA. Trimming stripped 3 bases from V and 9 bases from J, with 15 bases between. The CDR3 consists of 14 residues. The CDR3 DNA follows: TGTGCCAGCAGCTTGACAGGACCGACGGGTGAGCAGTTCTTC. Its protein product is CASSLTGPTGEQFF.

The V call is TRBV20-1, the J call TRBJ2-5, with no clear D. CDR3 size: 13 residues. Germline-derived CDR1 and CDR2 are DFQATT and SNEGSKA (reference sequence). The V gene lost 6 bases and the J gene lost 7 bases, with 18 bases spanning the gap. CDR3: CSASNSGWGTQYF. In nucleotides, the CDR3 is TGCAGTGCCAGCAACTCAGGATGGGGGACCCAGTACTTC.

The chain employs TRBV6-2 or TRBV6-3 and TRBJ2-2; the D gene is possibly TRBD1 (6 bases). Germline loops: CDR1 MNHEY, CDR2 SVGEGT. Trimming removed 6 bases at V and 4 bases at J, with 12 bases between. This CDR3 region has 14 residues. The CDR3 DNA follows: TGTGCCAGCAGCCCAGGGGTGGCCACCGGGGAGCTGTTTTTT. It codes for CASSPGVATGELFF.

This clonotype was counted ten times or more. The genes are TRBV4-1 and TRBJ1-2, with D hard to call. The CDR3 consists of 13 residues. The V gene lost 0 bases and the J gene lost 8 bases, with 10 bases spanning the gap. Per the germline V gene, CDR1 is MGHRA and CDR2 is YSYEKL. CDR3 in DNA: TGCGCCAGCAGCCAAGATTTTCATGACGGCTACACCTTC. Translation gives CASSQDFHDGYTF.

This clonotype was detected once. The V gene is TRBV5-5, the J gene TRBJ2-1; no definite D call. The germline V and J ends were trimmed by 7 bases and 4 bases, with 12 bases remaining between them. Looked up from germline, CDR1 is SGHKS and CDR2 is YYEKEE (reference sequence). This CDR3 is 13 amino acids long. CDR3 amino acids: CASGMTGYNEQFF. DNA of the CDR3: TGTGCCAGCGGCATGACGGGTTACAATGAGCAGTTCTTC.

This clonotype was seen just once. This chain joins TRBV11-2 and TRBJ2-5, with TRBD2 matching 8 bases. The germline V gene encodes CDR1 SGHAT and CDR2 FQNNGV. The CDR3 is made up of 17 amino acids. Losses at the gene ends were 2 bases for V and 0 bases for J; bases not matched to a gene: 8. DNA of the CDR3: TGTGCCAGCAGCTTATTTCCGCGGGGGGCGAACCAAGAGACCCAGTACTTC. It translates to CASSLFPRGANQETQYF.

A few counts support this clonotype. The chain uses TRBV29-1 and TRBJ1-3; 9 nucleotides align to TRBD1. V was pared by 5 bases and J by 1 base, with 6 bases of the junction left unmatched. The CDR3 is 15 amino acids. Looked up from germline, CDR1 is SQVTM and CDR2 is ANQGSEA. The CDR3 nucleotides read TGCAGCGTTCCAGACAGGGGGAAATCTGGAAACACCATATATTTT. As protein: CSVPDRGKSGNTIYF. Drawing the rest from reference TRBV29-1 and TRBJ1-3, the complete variable domain is SAVISQKPSRDICQRGTSLTIQCQVDSQVTMMFWYRQQPGQSLTLIATANQGSEATYESGFVIDKFPISRPNLTFSTLTVSNMSPEDSSIYLCSVPDRGKSGNTIYFGEGSWLTVV.

The chain links TRBV20-1 to TRBJ1-6; 12 bases fit TRBD1. The junction had 2 bases not matched to a gene; V was cut back by 5 bases and J by 9 bases. Per the germline V gene, CDR1 is DFQATT and CDR2 is SNEGSKA (reference sequence). The CDR3 totals 13 residues. CDR3 in amino acids: CSALGQGASPLHF. The CDR3 region has the DNA TGCAGTGCTCTGGGACAGGGGGCTTCACCCCTCCACTTT.

A remark on this clonotype: Just one base apart from a much larger clone, this may be a read error. The chain links TRBV27 to TRBJ2-7; 9 bases agree with TRBD1. Looked up from germline, CDR1 is MNHEY and CDR2 is SMNVEV (reference sequence). This CDR3 has 16 amino acids. V lost 7 bases and J lost 3; bases outside the gene matches: 13. Here the CDR3 reads CASTTPWGQGFYEQYF. CDR3 DNA sequence: TGTGCCAGCACCACACCGTGGGGACAGGGCTTCTACGAGCAGTACTTC.

The J gene is TRBJ1-5, the V gene TRBV2; D remains unclear. Germline CDR1 SNHLY, CDR2 FYNNEI. With 6 bases removed from V and 5 bases from J, the gap between germline ends came to 14 bases. CDR3 length: 14 amino acids. DNA of the CDR3: TGTGCCAGCAGCTCAGTCTCGAGCGATCAGCCCCAGCATTTT. It specifies CASSSVSSDQPQHF.

In DNA form, the CDR3 reads TGTGCCACCAGCAGGGGCAATCAAGGTGGCGAGCAGTACTTC. Its translation is CATSRGNQGGEQYF. The V call is TRBV15, the J call TRBJ2-7, with D uncertain. Germline V gene sequence: CDR1 LNHNV, CDR2 YYDKDF (reference sequence). The CDR3 covers 14 residues. V lost 3 bases to trimming and J lost 6 bases, with 15 bases between them.

The table lists this clonotype with many counts. This sequence joins TRBV3-1 and TRBJ1-5, with D possibly matching TRBD1 (5 bases). The CDR3 loop spans 13 amino acids. The V gene lost 3 bases and the J gene lost 5 bases, with 8 bases spanning the gap. The germline V gene has CDR1 LGHDT and CDR2 YNNKEL (reference sequence). CDR3 coding DNA: TGTGCCAGCAGCCACGGGGCCGATCAGCCCCAGCATTTT. This codes for CASSHGADQPQHF.

The V gene is TRBV24-1, the J gene TRBJ2-1, with TRBD1 matching over 8 bases. The CDR3 extends over 16 amino acids. Losses at the gene ends were 4 bases for V and 5 bases for J; bases not matched to a gene: 9. The V gene's germline CDR1 is KGHDR and CDR2 SFDVKD. The CDR3 region has the DNA TGTGCCACCAGTGACCCAGGACAGGGATCGCACAATGAGCAGTTCTTC. As protein: CATSDPGQGSHNEQFF.

CDR3 DNA sequence: TGTGCCACCACTGAGTTCGGAGGCTACACCTTC. Protein: CATTEFGGYTF. This rearrangement joins TRBV10-3 to TRBJ1-2; D not resolved. Trimming removed 10 bases at V and 8 bases at J, with 14 bases between. Germline V lookup: CDR1 ENHRY, CDR2 SYGVKD. There are 11 residues in the CDR3.